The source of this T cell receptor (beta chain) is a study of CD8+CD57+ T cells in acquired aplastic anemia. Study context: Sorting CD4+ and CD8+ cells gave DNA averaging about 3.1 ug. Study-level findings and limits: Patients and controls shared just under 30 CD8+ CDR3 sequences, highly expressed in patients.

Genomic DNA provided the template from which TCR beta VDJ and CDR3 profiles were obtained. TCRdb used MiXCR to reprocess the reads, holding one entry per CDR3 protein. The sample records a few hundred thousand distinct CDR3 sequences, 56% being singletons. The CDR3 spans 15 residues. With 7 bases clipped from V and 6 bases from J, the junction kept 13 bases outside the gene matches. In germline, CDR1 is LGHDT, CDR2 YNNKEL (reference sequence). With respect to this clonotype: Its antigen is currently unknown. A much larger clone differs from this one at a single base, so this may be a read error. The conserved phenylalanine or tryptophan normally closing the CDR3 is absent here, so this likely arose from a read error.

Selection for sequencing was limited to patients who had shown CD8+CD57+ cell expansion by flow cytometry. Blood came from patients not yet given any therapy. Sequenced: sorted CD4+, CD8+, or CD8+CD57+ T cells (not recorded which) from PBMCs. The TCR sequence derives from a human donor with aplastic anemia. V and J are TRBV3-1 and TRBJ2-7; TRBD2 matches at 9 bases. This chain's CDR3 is CASNRRASGESEQYL. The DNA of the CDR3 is TGTGCCAGCAATAGGAGGGCTAGCGGGGAATCCGAGCAGTACCTC.